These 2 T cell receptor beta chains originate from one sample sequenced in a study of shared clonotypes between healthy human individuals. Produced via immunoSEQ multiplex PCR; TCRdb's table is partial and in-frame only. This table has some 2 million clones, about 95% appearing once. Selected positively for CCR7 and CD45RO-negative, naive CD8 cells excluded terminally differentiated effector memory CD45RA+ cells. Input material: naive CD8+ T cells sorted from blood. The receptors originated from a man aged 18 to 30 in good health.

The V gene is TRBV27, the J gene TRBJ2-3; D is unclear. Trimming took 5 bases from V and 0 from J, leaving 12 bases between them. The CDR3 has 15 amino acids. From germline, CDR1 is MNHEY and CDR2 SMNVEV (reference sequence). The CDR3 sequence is CASSPAGPSTDTQYF. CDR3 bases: TGTGCCAGCAGTCCCGCTGGTCCAAGCACAGATACGCAGTATTTT.

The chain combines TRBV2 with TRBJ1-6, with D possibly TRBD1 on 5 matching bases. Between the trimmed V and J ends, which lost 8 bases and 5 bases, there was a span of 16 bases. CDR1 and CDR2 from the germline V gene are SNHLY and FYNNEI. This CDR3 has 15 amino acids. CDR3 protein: CASGPGTSDNSPLHF. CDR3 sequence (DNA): TGTGCCAGCGGTCCGGGGACTTCGGATAATTCACCCCTCCACTTT.